This TCR beta chain is from a study of T cells after yellow fever vaccination. TCRdb re-called the 5' RACE reads with MiXCR, one entry per CDR3 protein. This sample has about 300,000 distinct CDR3 sequences, with about 6.9% found just once. Germline CDR1 reads KGHSH; CDR2 reads LQKENI. The CDR3 runs 13 residues. V shed 5 bases, J shed 1 base, and the junction held 2 bases outside the gene matches. The specimen comprised PBMCs, sampled roughly seven weeks after the first yellow fever vaccination. V usage is TRBV18 and J usage is TRBJ2-7; TRBD1 matches 7 bases. This TCR derives from a man aged 18 to 29 who received the YFV17D yellow fever vaccine. CDR3 sequence (DNA): TGTGCCAGCTCAGGACAGGAGTCCTACGAGCAGTACGTC. Translated: CASSGQESYEQYV.